The following is a T cell receptor (beta chain) sequence with its context. This clone was detected only a few times. No cognate antigen has been identified for it. Per-base quality was not reported, and no clone a single base away is much larger than it. The record originates from a study of blood T cell repertoires in COVID-19 (dated by TCRdb to 2019 to 2021). Context from the whole study: The collaborator samples originated in the United States, Italy and Spain and spanned the acute and convalescent phases of COVID-19. The prospective study material was composed of cDNA or gDNA derived from T cells, B-cell-depleted T cells, or PBMCs. The dataset comprised deeply sampled blood TCRbeta repertoires from subjects exposed to, actively infected with, or recovered from COVID-19. The repertoires were released in a freely available public database meant as a resource for research on the immune response to SARS-CoV-2. Samples were obtained from the ongoing ImmuneRACE study (first 160 participants) and from 1,254 subjects provided by 6 global collaborators. The sample metadata nearly always contained a de-identified subject ID, COVID-19 status, age in years and sex. Where HLA class I and class II types were available, the types were taken from metadata supplied by the sample provider, not from assay-based typing. The research as a whole found: The quantity of clinical and demographic metadata differed by source and by participant and was supplied without curation.

TCRbeta CDR3 regions were amplified from genomic DNA by means of the immunoSEQ Assay, a bias-controlled multiplex PCR. Per the original workflow: Nucleated cell counts per sample were estimated from amplification of reference gene primers within the assay. To quantify the absolute abundance of each unique TCRbeta CDR3 rearrangement, sequence reads were collapsed and filtered. For each sample, productive Simpson clonality was calculated as the square root of Simpson's diversity index across productive rearrangements. TCRdb took this table from immuneACCESS and kept in-frame rearrangements with V and J called. Such tables lack part of the clones; where checked against another copy, unresolved V genes explain under half of the gap, and the rest is unexplained. D and trimming were read from the DNA, whereas the V and J calls and clone size are those reported in that table. This sample is represented by 300,000 to 400,000 clones; roughly 86% of them were singletons. Of the sample, less than 9.5% falls within the top ten clones.

Germline trimming amounts to 5 bases on V and 2 bases on J, with 3 as the count of junction bases outside the gene matches. The germline V gene (reference sequence) yields SEHNR for CDR1 and FQNEAQ for CDR2. From its cysteine to its phenylalanine, the CDR3 spans 16 amino acids. The kept DNA is CDR3 alone, 48 bases in frame from the first base. A second Seattle source provided samples from volunteer blood donors who had recovered from COVID-19. Whole blood was collected in K2EDTA tubes by collaborating institutions according to the institutions' own protocols. For TCRbeta analysis, collaborators shipped samples as frozen whole blood, isolated PBMCs, or DNA extracted from either of those sample types.

The receptor's source is a woman aged 45-65 years who had recovered from COVID-19. Specimen: peripheral blood. The rearrangement combines TRBV7-9 with TRBJ2-2; TRBD2 fits 12 bases in the junction. The CDR3 protein is CASSPLAGGNTGELFF. The nucleotide sequence reads as follows: TGTGCCAGCAGCCCACTAGCGGGAGGCAACACCGGGGAGCTGTTTTTT.